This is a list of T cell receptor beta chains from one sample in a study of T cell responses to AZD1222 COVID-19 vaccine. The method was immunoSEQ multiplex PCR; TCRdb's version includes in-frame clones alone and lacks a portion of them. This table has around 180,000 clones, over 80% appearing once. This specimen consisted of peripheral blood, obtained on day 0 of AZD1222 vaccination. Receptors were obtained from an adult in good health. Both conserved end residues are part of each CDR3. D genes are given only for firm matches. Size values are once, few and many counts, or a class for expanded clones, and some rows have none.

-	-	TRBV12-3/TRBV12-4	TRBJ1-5	TGTGCCAGCAGTTTGCGCTGGCCGCCCCAGCATTTT	CASSLRWPPQHF
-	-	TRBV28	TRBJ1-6	TGTGCCAGCAGTCCCCGCGGGGGCTCACCCCTCCACTTT	CASSPRGGSPLHF
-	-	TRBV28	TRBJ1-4	TGTGCCAGCAGTCCACTGGGAACAGACTATAATGAAAAACTGTTTTTT	CASSPLGTDYNEKLFF
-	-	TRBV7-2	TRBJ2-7	TGTGCCAGCAGCCCGTCGCATTTCTACGAGCAGTACTTC	CASSPSHFYEQYF
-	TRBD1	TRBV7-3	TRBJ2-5	TGTGCCAGCAGCTTAAATCCGGGACAGGGGTCGGCCCAGTACTTC	CASSLNPGQGSAQYF
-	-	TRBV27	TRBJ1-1	TGTGCCAGCAGTTTGGGACCGCTGAACACTGAAGCTTTCTTT	CASSLGPLNTEAFF
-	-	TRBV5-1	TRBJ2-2	TGCGCCAGCAGCTTGGACAGGAACACCGGGGAGCTGTTTTTT	CASSLDRNTGELFF
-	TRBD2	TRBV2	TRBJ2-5	TGTGCCAGCAGTGAAGTCGGGTACAGCGGGGGAGAGACCCAGTACTTC	CASSEVGYSGGETQYF
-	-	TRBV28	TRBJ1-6	TGTGCCAGCGGGGACATGGACAGAAGAAATTCACCCCTCCACTTT	CASGDMDRRNSPLHF
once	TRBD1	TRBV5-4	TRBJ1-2	TGTGCCAGCAGCTTGGAGGGACAGGCAAACTATGGCTACACCTTC	CASSLEGQANYGYTF
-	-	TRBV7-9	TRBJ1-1	TGTGCCAGCAGCGGACAGCAGAACACTGAAGCTTTCTTT	CASSGQQNTEAFF
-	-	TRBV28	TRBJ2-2	TGTGCCAGTCTCCAGGGCCCTTCGGGGGAGCTGTTTTTT	CASLQGPSGELFF
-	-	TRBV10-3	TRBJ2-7	TGTGCCATCAGCACAGCGGGCGCGGGGGCCACACGCTACGAGCAGTACTTC	CAISTAGAGATRYEQYF
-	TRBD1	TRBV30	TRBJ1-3	TGTGCCTGGGGGACAGGTCGGGGCGCTGGAAACACCATATATTTT	CAWGTGRGAGNTIYF
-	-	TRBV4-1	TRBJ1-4	TGCGCCAGCAACCGGGGTCCGACAGTGGGTGAAAAACTGTTTTTT	CASNRGPTVGEKLFF
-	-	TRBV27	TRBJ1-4	TGTGCCAGCTCCCCACGCCGGGGAACTAATGAAAAACTGTTTTTT	CASSPRRGTNEKLFF
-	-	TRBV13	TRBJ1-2	TGTGCCAGCAGCTCGCGTAATGGCTACACCTTC	CASSSRNGYTF
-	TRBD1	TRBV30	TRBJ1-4	TGTGCCTGGGAACCCCTCAGAAGACAGGGTGAAAAACTGTTTTTT	CAWEPLRRQGEKLFF
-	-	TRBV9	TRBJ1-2	TGTGCCAGCAGCCCCCGCGGCACGCTTGGGGGCTACACCTTC	CASSPRGTLGGYTF
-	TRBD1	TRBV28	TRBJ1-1	TGTGCCAGCAGTCGAGATACAGGGGGTCATCTTGGCACTGAAGCTTTCTTT	CASSRDTGGHLGTEAFF
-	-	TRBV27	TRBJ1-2	TGTGCCAGCAGCCTGGGAGGGGCAGGTTCGGGCTACACCTTC	CASSLGGAGSGYTF
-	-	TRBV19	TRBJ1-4	TGTGCCAGTAGTGGAGACCCATCCAGTGAAAAACTGTTTTTT	CASSGDPSSEKLFF
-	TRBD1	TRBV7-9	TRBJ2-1	TGTGCCAGCAGCCCGACAGGGGACTACAATGAGCAGTTCTTC	CASSPTGDYNEQFF
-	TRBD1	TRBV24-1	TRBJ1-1	TGTGCCACCAGTGACCCGGGGACAGGGCGGGAAGCTTTCTTT	CATSDPGTGREAFF
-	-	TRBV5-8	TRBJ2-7	TGTGCCAGCAGCCCGAAGGATGCGTACGAGCAGTACTTC	CASSPKDAYEQYF